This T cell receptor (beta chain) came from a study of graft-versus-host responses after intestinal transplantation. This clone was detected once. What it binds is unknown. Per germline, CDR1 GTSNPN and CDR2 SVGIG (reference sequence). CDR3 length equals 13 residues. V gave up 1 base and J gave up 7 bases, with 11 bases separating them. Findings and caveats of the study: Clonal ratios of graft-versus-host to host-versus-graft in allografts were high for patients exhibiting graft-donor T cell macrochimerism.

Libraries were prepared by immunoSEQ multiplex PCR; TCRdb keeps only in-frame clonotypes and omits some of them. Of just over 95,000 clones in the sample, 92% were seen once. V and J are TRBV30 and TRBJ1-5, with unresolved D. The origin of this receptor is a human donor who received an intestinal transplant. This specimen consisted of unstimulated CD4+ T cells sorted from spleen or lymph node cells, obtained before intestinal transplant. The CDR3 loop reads CAWSGGSEQPQHF. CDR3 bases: TGTGCCTGGAGTGGAGGGTCTGAACAGCCCCAGCATTTT. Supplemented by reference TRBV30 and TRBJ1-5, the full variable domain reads SQTIHQWPATLVQPVGSPLSLECTVEGTSNPNLYWYRQAAGRGLQLLFYSVGIGQISSEVPQNLSASRPQDRQFILSSKKLLLSDSGFYLCAWSGGSEQPQHFGDGTRLSIL.